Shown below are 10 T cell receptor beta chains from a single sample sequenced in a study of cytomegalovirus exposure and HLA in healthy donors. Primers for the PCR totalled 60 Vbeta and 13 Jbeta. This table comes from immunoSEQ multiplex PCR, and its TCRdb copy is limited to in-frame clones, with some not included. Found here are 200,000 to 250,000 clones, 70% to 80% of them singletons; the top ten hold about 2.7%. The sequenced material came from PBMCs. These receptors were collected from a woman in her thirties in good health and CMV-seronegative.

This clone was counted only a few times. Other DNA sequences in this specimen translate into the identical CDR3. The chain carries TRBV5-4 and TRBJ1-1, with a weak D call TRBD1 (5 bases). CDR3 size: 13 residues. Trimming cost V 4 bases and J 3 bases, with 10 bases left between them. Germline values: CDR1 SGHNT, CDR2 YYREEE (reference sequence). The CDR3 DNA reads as TGTGCCAGCAGCCTAGTCAGGGACACTGAAGCTTTCTTT. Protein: CASSLVRDTEAFF.

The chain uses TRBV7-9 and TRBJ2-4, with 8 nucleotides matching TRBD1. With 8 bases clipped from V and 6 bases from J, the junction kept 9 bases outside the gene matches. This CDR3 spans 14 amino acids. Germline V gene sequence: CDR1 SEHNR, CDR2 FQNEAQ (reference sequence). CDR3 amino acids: CASVAGTGRNIQYF. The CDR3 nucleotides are TGTGCCAGCGTCGCCGGGACAGGCCGAAACATTCAGTACTTC.

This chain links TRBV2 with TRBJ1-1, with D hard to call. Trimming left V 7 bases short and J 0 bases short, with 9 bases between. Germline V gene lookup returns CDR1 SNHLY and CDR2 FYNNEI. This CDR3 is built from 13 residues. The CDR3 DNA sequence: TGTGCCAGCATGAGGCAGATGAACACTGAAGCTTTCTTT. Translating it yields CASMRQMNTEAFF.

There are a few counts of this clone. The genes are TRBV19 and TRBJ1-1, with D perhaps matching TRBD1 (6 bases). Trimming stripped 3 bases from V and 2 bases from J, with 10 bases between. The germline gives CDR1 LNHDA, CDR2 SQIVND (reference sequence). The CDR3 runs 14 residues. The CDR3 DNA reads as TGTGCCAGTAGTATCGGACAGTTAAACACTGAAGCTTTCTTT. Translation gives CASSIGQLNTEAFF.

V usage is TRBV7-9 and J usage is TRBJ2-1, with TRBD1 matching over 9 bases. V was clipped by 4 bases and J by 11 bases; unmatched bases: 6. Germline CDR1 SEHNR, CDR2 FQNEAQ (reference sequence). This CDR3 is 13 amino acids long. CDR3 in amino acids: CASSSQTGGKQFF. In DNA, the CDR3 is TGTGCCAGCAGCTCGCAGACAGGGGGTAAGCAGTTCTTC.

The CDR3 DNA sequence: TGTGCCAGCAGCGTCGGACAGTATAATTCACCCCTCCACTTT. This translates into CASSVGQYNSPLHF. The chain has TRBV9 and TRBJ1-6, with a weak D call TRBD1 (6 bases). The CDR3 is 14 residues long. V gave up 2 bases and J gave up 4 bases, with 7 bases separating them. The germline gives CDR1 SGDLS, CDR2 YYNGEE.

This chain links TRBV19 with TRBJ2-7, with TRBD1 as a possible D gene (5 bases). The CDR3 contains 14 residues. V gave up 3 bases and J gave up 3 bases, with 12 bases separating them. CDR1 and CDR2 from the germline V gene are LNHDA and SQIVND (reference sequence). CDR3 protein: CASSMTQDSYEQYF. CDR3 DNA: TGTGCCAGTAGTATGACCCAAGACAGCTACGAGCAGTACTTC.

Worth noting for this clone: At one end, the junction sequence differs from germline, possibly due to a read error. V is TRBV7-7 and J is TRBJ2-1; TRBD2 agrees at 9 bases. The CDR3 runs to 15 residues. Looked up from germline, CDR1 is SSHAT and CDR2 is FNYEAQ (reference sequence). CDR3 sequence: CASSFGLAGNNEQFF. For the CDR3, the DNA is TGTGCTAGCAGCTTCGGGCTAGCGGGGAACAATGAGCAGTTCTTC.

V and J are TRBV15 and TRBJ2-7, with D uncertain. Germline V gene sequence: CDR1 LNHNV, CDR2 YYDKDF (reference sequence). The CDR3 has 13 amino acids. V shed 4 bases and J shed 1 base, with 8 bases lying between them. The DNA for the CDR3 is TGTGCCACCAGCATCCGCGCATCCTACGAGCAGTACTTC. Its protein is CATSIRASYEQYF. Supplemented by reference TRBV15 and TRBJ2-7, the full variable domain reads DAMVIQNPRYQVTQFGKPVTLSCSQTLNHNVMYWYQQKSSQAPKLLFHYYDKDFNNEADTPDNFQSRRPNTSFCFLDIRSPGLGDTAMYLCATSIRASYEQYFGPGTRLTVT.

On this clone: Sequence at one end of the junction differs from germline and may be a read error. CDR3 region: CAISLRYEQYF. DNA for the CDR3: TGTGCCATCAGCTTGAGGTACGAGCAGTACTTC. The chain uses TRBV7-9 and TRBJ2-7; D unclear. This CDR3 spans 11 amino acids. Germline V CDR1 and CDR2: SEHNR, FQNEAQ (reference sequence).